This T cell receptor (beta chain) was documented in a study of technical replicates of blood from several donors. Only in-frame clones appear in the TCRdb table, and some are missing; sequencing was by immunoSEQ multiplex PCR. The table has 60,000 to 90,000 clones, over 85% seen once. V lost 0 bases and J 11 bases, leaving 17 bases between the germline ends. The germline V gene encodes CDR1 SGDLS and CDR2 YYNGEE. CDR3 size: 14 residues. The specimen was T cells isolated from PBMCs. The origin of this receptor is a human donor in good health. This sequence joins TRBV9 and TRBJ1-1; D gene unclear. In nucleotides, the CDR3 is TGTGCCAGCAGCGTAGATGTCGGGGTTGTGGAGGCTTTCTTT. Its translation: CASSVDVGVVEAFF.